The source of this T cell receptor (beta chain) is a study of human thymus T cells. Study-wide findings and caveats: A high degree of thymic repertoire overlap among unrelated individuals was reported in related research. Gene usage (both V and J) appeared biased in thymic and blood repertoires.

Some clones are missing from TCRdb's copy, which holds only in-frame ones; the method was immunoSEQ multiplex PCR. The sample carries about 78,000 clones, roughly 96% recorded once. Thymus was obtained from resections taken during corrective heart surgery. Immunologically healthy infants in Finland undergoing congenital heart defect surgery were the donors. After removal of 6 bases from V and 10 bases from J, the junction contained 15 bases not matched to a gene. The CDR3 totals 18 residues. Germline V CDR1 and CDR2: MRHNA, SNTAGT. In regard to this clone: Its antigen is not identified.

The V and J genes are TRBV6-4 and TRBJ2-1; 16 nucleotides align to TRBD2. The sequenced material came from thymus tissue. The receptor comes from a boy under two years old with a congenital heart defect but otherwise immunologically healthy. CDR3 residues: CASSPGTSGGAPRGEQFF. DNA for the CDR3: TGTGCCAGCAGCCCCGGGACTAGCGGGGGGGCTCCGAGGGGCGAGCAGTTCTTC.